The source of this TCR beta chain is a study of blood T cell repertoires in COVID-19. Study background: Researchers got acute and convalescent COVID-19 samples from the United States, Italy and Spain. T cells, B-cell-depleted T cells, or PBMCs provided the cDNA or gDNA that served as material.

V was pared by 7 bases and J by 4 bases, with 6 bases of the junction left unmatched. Germline CDR1 and CDR2: LNHDA and SQIVND (reference sequence). The CDR3 loop spans 13 amino acids. Source study methods: Using reference gene primer amplification, nucleated cell counts were estimated. Assay used: immunoSEQ multiplex PCR; TCRdb lists only in-frame clones, some missing. V and J calls and clone size are those listed in that table; D and trimming were worked out from the DNA. The table records about 160,000 clones, approximately 90% of them present only once. The TCR sequence derives from a man in his late teens or twenties with acute or convalescent COVID-19. Sequencing used peripheral blood. This chain joins TRBV19 and TRBJ1-1; 7 bases are shared with TRBD1. Written as DNA, the CDR3 is TGTGCCAGTACTCGACAGGGAGGCACTGAAGCTTTCTTT. Translated: CASTRQGGTEAFF.